This T cell receptor (beta chain) comes out of a study of control samples from healthy donors and cancer patients. Generated by immunoSEQ multiplex PCR, the TCRdb table keeps only in-frame clones and is missing some. The profile shows 90,000 to 100,000 clones, less than 95% of them singletons. This CDR3 is built from 14 residues. Germline CDR1 and CDR2: SGHRS and YFSETQ. Trimming stripped 4 bases from V and 1 base from J, with 11 bases between. The chain is built from TRBV5-1 and TRBJ1-2, with a tentative D call TRBD1 (5 bases). The sample taken for sequencing was blood. This clonotype was obtained from a woman between 18 and 30 years old in good health. The CDR3 loop reads CASSTGLSNYGYTF. The CDR3 coding sequence is TGCGCCAGCAGCACGGGACTGAGTAACTATGGCTACACCTTC.